This T cell receptor (beta chain) was sequenced during a study of T cell responses to AZD1222 COVID-19 vaccine. The protocol was immunoSEQ multiplex PCR, while the TCRdb copy is restricted to in-frame clones and leaves out a portion. The profile shows more than 95,000 clones, roughly 91% of them singletons. V dropped 3 bases and J dropped 2 bases, with 3 bases sitting between them. Germline CDR1 and CDR2: SGHVS and FQNEAQ. The CDR3 consists of 12 residues. The input for sequencing was peripheral blood, taken on day 0 of AZD1222 vaccination. This sequence was found in an adult in good health. The chain has TRBV7-8 and TRBJ2-3; D is uncertain. The CDR3 DNA follows: TGTGCCAGCAGCTTGGCCACAGATACGCAGTATTTT. Its translation is CASSLATDTQYF.